Described below is a single TCR beta chain sequence and its context. This entry is derived from a study of T cells after yellow fever vaccination. The overall study: Where fractions had low cell numbers, libraries were prepared from them with the SMART-Seq v4 Ultra Low Input RNA kit.

CDR3 size: 15 residues. The germline V gene has CDR1 SGHKS and CDR2 YYEKEE (reference sequence). The trim removed 4 bases at V and 0 bases at J, leaving 7 bases unmatched. Each CDR3 protein is one row after TCRdb ran MiXCR on the 5' RACE reads. The repertoire includes some 400,000 distinct CDR3 sequences, around a sixth of them detected once, and about a sixth sits in the top ten. The gene calls are TRBV5-5 and TRBJ2-7; 7 bases are a match to TRBD2. The sequencing used PBMCs, collected before the yellow fever booster vaccination. The TCR was taken from a man younger than 35 who received the YFV17D yellow fever vaccine. CDR3 in DNA: TGTGCCAGCAGCCCCGGAACGGGGGGCTCCTACGAGCAGTACGTC. It encodes CASSPGTGGSYEQYV.